This T cell receptor (beta chain) is drawn from a study of shared clonotypes between healthy human individuals. Study findings and constraints: The four-donor shared clonotypes exceeded non-shared clonotypes in generation probability, with non-shared ones scoring lower. With four donors compared, roughly 5% of naive CD4 clonotypes were shared.

The CDR3 consists of 15 residues. Germline lookup yields CDR1 SGHNT and CDR2 YYREEE (reference sequence). V gave up 6 bases and J gave up 1 base, with 16 bases separating them. CD4+ cells yielded CD45RA+ naive and CD45RA-negative memory subsets. This clone was observed a single time. Antigen specificity is unknown. Per the original data handling: Filtering differed since immunoSEQ provided only junctions, with no quality scores. The data were produced by immunoSEQ multiplex PCR, yet TCRdb's version contains in-frame clones alone and is incomplete. Clone size and V and J calls were adopted from that table, with D and trimming inferred from the DNA. This sample has approximately 700,000 clones, with around 78% found just once.

The TCR was taken from a woman aged 25 to 39 in good health. Sequenced sample: memory CD4+ T cells sorted from blood. Described subset: CD45RA-negative fraction. The J gene is TRBJ1-1, the V gene TRBV5-4; D is possibly TRBD1 (6 bases). The CDR3 sequence: CASTPLGGWNTEAFF. In DNA, the CDR3 is TGTGCCAGCACCCCACTCGGGGGCTGGAACACTGAAGCTTTCTTT.